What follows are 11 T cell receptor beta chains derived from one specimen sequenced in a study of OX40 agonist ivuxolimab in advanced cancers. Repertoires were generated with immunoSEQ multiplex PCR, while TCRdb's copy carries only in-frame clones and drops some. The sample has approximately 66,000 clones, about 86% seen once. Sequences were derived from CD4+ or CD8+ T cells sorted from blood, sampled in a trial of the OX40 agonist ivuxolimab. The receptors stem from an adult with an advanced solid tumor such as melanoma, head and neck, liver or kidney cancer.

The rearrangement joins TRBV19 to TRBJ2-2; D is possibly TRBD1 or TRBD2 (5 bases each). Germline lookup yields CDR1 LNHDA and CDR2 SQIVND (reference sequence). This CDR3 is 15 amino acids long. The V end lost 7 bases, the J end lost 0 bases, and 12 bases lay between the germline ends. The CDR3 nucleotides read TGTGCCAGTAAATCCGGGGCCGCGAACACCGGGGAGCTGTTTTTT. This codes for CASKSGAANTGELFF. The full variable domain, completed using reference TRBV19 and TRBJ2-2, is DGGITQSPKYLFRKEGQNVTLSCEQNLNHDAMYWYRQDPGQGLRLIYYSQIVNDFQKGDIAEGYSVSREKKESFPLTVTSAQKNPTAFYLCASKSGAANTGELFFGEGSRLTVL.

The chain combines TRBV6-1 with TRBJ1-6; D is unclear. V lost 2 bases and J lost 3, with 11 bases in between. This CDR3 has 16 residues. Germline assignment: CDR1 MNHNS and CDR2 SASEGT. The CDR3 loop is CASSESAAFYNSPLHF. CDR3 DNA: TGTGCCAGCAGTGAAAGTGCAGCATTCTATAATTCACCCCTCCACTTT.

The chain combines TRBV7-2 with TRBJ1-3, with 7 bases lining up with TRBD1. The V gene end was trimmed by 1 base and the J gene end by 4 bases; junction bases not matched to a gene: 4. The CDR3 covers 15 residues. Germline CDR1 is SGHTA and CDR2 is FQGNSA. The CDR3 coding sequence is TGTGCCAGCAGCTTAGTAGGGGGCTACGGAAACACCATATATTTT. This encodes CASSLVGGYGNTIYF. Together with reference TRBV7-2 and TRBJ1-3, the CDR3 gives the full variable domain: GAGVSQSPSNKVTEKGKDVELRCDPISGHTALYWYRQSLGQGLEFLIYFQGNSAPDKSGLPSDRFSAERTGGSVSTLTIQRTQQEDSAVYLCASSLVGGYGNTIYFGEGSWLTVV.

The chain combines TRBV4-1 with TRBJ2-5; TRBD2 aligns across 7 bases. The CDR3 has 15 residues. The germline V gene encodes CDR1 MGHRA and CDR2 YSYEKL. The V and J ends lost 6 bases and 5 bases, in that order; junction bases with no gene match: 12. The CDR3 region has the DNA TGCGCCAGCAGACCCCGAGCGGGGATCGTGGAGACCCAGTACTTC. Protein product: CASRPRAGIVETQYF.

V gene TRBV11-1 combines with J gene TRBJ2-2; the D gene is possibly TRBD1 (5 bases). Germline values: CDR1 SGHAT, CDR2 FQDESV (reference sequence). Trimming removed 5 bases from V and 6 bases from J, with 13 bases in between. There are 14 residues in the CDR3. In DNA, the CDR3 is TGTGCCAGCAGCCGACCAGACAGCCCCGGGGAGCTGTTTTTT. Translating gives CASSRPDSPGELFF.

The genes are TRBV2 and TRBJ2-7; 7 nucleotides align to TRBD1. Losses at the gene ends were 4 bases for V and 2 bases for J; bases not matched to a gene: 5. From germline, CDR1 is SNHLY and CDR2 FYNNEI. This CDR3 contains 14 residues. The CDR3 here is CASSGRDRAYEQYF. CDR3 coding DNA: TGTGCCAGCAGTGGACGGGACAGAGCCTACGAGCAGTACTTC.

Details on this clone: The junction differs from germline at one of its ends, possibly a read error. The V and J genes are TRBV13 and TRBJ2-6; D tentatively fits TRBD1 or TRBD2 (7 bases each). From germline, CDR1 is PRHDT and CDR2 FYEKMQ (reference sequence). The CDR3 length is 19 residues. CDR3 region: CARSRGEGASWYGANVLTF. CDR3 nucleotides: TGTGCCCGCAGCCGGGGGGAGGGGGCCTCCTGGTACGGGGCCAACGTCCTGACTTTC.

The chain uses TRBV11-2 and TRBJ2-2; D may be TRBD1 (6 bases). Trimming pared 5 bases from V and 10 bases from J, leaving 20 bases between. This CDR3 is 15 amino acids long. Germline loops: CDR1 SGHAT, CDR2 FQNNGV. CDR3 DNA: TGTGCCAGCAGCCCCCGGGACACCCCCTGGGAGGAGCTGTTTTTT. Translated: CASSPRDTPWEELFF.

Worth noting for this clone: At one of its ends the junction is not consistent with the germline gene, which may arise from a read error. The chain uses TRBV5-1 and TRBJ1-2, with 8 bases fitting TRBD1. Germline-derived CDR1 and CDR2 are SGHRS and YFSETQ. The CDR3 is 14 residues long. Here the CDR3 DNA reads TGCGCCAGCAGCCCCGGACAGGGTTACTACGGCTACACCTTC. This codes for CASSPGQGYYGYTF.

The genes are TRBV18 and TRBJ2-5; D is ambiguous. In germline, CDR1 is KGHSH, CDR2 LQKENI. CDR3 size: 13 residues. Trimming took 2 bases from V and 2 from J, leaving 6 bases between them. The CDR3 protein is CASSPYKQETQYF. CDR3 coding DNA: TGTGCCAGCTCACCATACAAACAAGAGACCCAGTACTTC.

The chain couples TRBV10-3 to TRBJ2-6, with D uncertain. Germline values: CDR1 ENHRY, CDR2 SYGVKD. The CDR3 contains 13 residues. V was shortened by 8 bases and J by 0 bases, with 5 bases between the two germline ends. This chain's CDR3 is CAIESSGANVLTF. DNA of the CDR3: TGTGCCATCGAGAGCTCTGGGGCCAACGTCCTGACTTTC.